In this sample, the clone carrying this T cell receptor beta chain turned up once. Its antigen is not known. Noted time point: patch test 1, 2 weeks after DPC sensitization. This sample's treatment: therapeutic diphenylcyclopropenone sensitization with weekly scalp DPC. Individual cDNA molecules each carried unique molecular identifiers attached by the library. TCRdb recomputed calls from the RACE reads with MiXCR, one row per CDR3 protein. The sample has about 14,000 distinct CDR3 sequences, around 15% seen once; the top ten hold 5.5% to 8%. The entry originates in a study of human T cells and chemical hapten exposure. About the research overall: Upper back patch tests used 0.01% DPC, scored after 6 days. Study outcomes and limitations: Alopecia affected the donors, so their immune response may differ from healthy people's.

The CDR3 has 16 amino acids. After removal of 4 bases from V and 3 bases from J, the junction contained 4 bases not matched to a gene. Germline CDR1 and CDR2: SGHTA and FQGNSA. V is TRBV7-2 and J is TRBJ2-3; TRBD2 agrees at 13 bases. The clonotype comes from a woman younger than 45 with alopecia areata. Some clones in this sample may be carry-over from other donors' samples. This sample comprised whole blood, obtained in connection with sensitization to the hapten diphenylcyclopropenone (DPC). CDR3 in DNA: TGTGCCAGCAGCTCGGGACTAGCGGGGAGAACAGATACGCAGTATTTT. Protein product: CASSSGLAGRTDTQYF. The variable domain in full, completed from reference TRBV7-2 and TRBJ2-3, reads GAGVSQSPSNKVTEKGKDVELRCDPISGHTALYWYRQSLGQGLEFLIYFQGNSAPDKSGLPSDRFSAERTGGSVSTLTIQRTQQEDSAVYLCASSSGLAGRTDTQYFGPGTRLTVL.